The TCR beta chain under discussion was sequenced for a study of cytomegalovirus exposure and HLA in healthy donors. In germline, CDR1 is SGHDT, CDR2 YYEEEE. The CDR3 extends over 14 amino acids. Germline trimming cut 5 bases from V and 5 bases from J; bases unmatched to any gene: 10. As for this clone: The antigen is not known.

General study results and limits: Most sequenced TCRs were rare (though some public TCRs occurred in many donors). DRB1 had the most TCR associations and HLA-C the fewest, a later analysis found, with rates varying by HLA locus.

Both 60 Vbeta primers and 13 Jbeta primers went into the PCR. Original data processing: In a later analysis, about 11 million of approximately 81 million unique beta chains occurred in at least two donors. Repertoires were generated with immunoSEQ multiplex PCR, while TCRdb's copy carries only in-frame clones and drops some. V and J calls and clone size are given by that table; D and trimming were obtained from the DNA. The sample includes 170,000 or so clones, over 70% seen only once; the top ten take roughly 3%. This sequence originates from a woman in her forties or fifties in good health and CMV-seropositive. The V and J genes are TRBV5-6 and TRBJ2-7; 7 bases line up with TRBD1. The sample consisted of PBMCs. Written as DNA, the CDR3 is TGTGCCAGCAGGTTGACAGGGAATTTGCACGAGCAGTACTTC. Translation: CASRLTGNLHEQYF.